The clone carrying this T cell receptor beta chain was counted many times. The antigen is not known. One end of the junction varies from germline; a read error may be responsible. Individual cDNA molecules carried attached unique molecular identifiers. TCRdb re-derived calls from the 5' RACE reads in MiXCR, one entry per CDR3 protein. The table shows roughly 54,000 distinct CDR3 sequences, with around 13% occurring only once. The data stem from a study of early T cells in non-severe SARS-CoV-2 infection. Findings and limits, study-wide: Matching with VDJdb favored anti-spike CD8 responses (missing private and CD4 specificities).

The sample was whole blood. The receptor was derived from an adult who was a healthcare worker with PCR-confirmed SARS-CoV-2 infection or an uninfected control (not recorded which).

Here the CDR3 DNA reads TGTGCCATCGTAATTAACGGACAGCCACTACACTTC. Encoded protein: CAIVINGQPLHF. The V gene is TRBV28, the J gene TRBJ1-2; maybe TRBD1 (6 bases). The CDR3 extends over 12 amino acids. Germline lookup yields CDR1 MDHEN and CDR2 SYDVKM.